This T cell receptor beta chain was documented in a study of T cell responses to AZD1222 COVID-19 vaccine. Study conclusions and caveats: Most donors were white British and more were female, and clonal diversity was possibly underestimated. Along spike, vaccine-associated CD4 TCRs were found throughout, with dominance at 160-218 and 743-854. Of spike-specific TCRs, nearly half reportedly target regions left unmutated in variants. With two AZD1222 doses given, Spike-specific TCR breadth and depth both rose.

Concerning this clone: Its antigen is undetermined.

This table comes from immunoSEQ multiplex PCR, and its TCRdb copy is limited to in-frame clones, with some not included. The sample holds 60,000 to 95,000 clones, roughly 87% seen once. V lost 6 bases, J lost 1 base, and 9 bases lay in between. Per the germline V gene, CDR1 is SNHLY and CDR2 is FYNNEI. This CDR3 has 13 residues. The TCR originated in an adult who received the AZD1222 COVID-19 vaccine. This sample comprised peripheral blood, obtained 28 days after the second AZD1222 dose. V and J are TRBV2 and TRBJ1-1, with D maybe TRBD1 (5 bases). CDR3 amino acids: CASSTQGNTEAFF. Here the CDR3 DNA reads TGTGCCAGCAGCACTCAGGGGAACACTGAAGCTTTCTTT.